The rows below give T cell receptor beta chains drawn from one sample of a study of blood T cell repertoires in COVID-19. Generated by immunoSEQ multiplex PCR, the TCRdb table keeps only in-frame clones and is missing some. The sample lists about 100,000 clones; more than 65% were seen once. The source material was peripheral blood. The receptors originated from a man in his 70s with active or convalescent COVID-19. Each CDR3 is given with its conserved first and last residue.

j_call v_call cdr3_aa
TRBJ2-4 TRBV7-9 CASSLTTVDGKNIQYF
TRBJ2-1 TRBV2 CASSSGTTYNEQFF
TRBJ1-2 TRBV11-2 CASSSGQPNYGYTF
TRBJ2-2 TRBV7-6 CASSISGGGTGELFF
TRBJ2-5 TRBV5-8 CASSSRDKETQYF
TRBJ2-5 TRBV5-6 CASSFPGVEVTQYF
TRBJ1-1 TRBV20-1 CSALRTGAAFF
TRBJ2-2 TRBV5-6 CASSFTGLGTGELFF
TRBJ2-7 TRBV30 CAWTGGVREQYF
TRBJ2-7 TRBV30 CAWSVVGGTYEQYF
TRBJ2-1 TRBV28 CASSSSGGAYEQFF
TRBJ1-2 TRBV5-1 CASSRTFRDGYTF
TRBJ1-2 TRBV3-1/TRBV3-2 CASSQGRTGVGGYTF
TRBJ2-2 TRBV7-6 CASSPLIMAGATGELFF
TRBJ2-4 TRBV2 CASSATGSRDIQYF
TRBJ2-7 TRBV29-1 CSVMTGGYEQYF
TRBJ2-1 TRBV11-2 CASSWGLADGEQFF
TRBJ2-7 TRBV20-1 CSASLLAGGFEQYF
TRBJ1-3 TRBV6-1 CASSELSGGSFSGNTIYF
TRBJ1-5 TRBV5-6 CASSLGQTSNQPQHF
TRBJ1-2 TRBV6-5 CASRPKLGEGRGYTF
TRBJ2-5 TRBV24-1 CATSDFYGETQYF
TRBJ1-4 TRBV23-1 CASSRRTGLIGKLFF
TRBJ2-5 TRBV5-5 CASSRTSGGAVETQYF
TRBJ1-4 TRBV6-2/TRBV6-3 CASSLGQGGKLFF
TRBJ2-3 TRBV5-1 CASSLEASVVNTQYF
TRBJ2-5 TRBV9 CASSEGQQETQYF
TRBJ2-1 TRBV19 CASSFAGGGGNEQFF
TRBJ2-7 TRBV2 CASTLDRVYEQYF
TRBJ1-1 TRBV6-5 CASSPGRSTEAFF
TRBJ1-3 TRBV5-6 CASSLSPRDSGNTIYF
TRBJ1-6 TRBV7-2 CASSSGRRFYNSPLHF
TRBJ2-2 TRBV7-3 CASSPERSHFTGELFF
TRBJ2-5 TRBV6-2/TRBV6-3 CASSPGEETQYF
TRBJ2-7 TRBV7-9 CASSLQGKDEQYF
TRBJ2-5 TRBV7-2 CASSISGGAAGETQYF
TRBJ2-1 TRBV5-7 CASSLQRERGEQFF
TRBJ2-2 TRBV4-3 CASSRRTGGDTGELFF
TRBJ1-2 TRBV12-3/TRBV12-4 CASSRGYGYTF
TRBJ2-7 TRBV19 CASRAQGSHEQYF
TRBJ2-7 TRBV10-3 CAISEGLGGNEQYF
TRBJ2-7 TRBV7-2 CASSFRREQYEQYF
TRBJ2-7 TRBV24-1 CAIGTSYEQYF
TRBJ2-5 TRBV28 CASSAQTTGAKTQYF
TRBJ1-5 TRBV3-1/TRBV3-2 CASSQGKTGGGQPQHF
TRBJ1-3 TRBV7-2 CASSDRHSGNTIYF
TRBJ1-1 TRBV4-1 CASSTRQGIGLVSEAFF
TRBJ2-7 TRBV29-1 CSVFDRGYEQYF
TRBJ2-7 TRBV9 CASSPGLLLEQYF
TRBJ2-7 TRBV25-1 CASSPDYYEQYF
TRBJ1-1 TRBV2 CASTTQQNTEAFF